Listed here are 6 T cell receptor beta chains from one sample, sequenced in a study of blood T cells in healthy people across ages. Then a second PCR, running roughly 7 to 11 cycles, was carried out with a sample-barcoded 5' primer and a J-beta primer mix. Via MiXCR, TCRdb re-called the 5' RACE reads, giving one row per CDR3 protein. The data hold around 580,000 distinct CDR3 sequences, with around 48% observed a single time. The sequenced sample was blood. These receptors all come from a man older than 75 in good health.

CDR3 sequence: CASSPRWRTSSYEQYF. Written as DNA, the CDR3 is TGTGCCAGCAGTCCCCGTTGGCGTACGAGCTCCTACGAGCAGTACTTC. The chain couples TRBV27 to TRBJ2-7; D ambiguous. The germline V gene has CDR1 MNHEY and CDR2 SMNVEV (reference sequence). Trimming left V 5 bases short and J 0 bases short, with 17 bases between. This CDR3 is built from 16 residues.

This chain joins TRBV28 and TRBJ1-5; 8 bases are shared with TRBD1. The J segment lost 3 bases and the V segment lost 8 bases, leaving 9 bases of the junction unmatched. Germline V gene data show CDR1 as MDHEN and CDR2 as SYDVKM. CDR3 length equals 15 residues. The CDR3 DNA reads TGTGCCAGCGGTGGGACAGGTCCTATCAATCAGCCCCAGCATTTT. This encodes CASGGTGPINQPQHF.

V is TRBV5-1 and J is TRBJ2-2; D is uncertain. The germline CDR1 and CDR2 sequences are SGHRS and YFSETQ. V gave up 2 bases and J gave up 7 bases, with 9 bases separating them. The CDR3 totals 13 residues. This chain's CDR3 is CASSFLFLGELFF. Here the CDR3 DNA reads TGCGCCAGCAGCTTTCTCTTCCTCGGGGAGCTGTTTTTT.

The J gene is TRBJ1-6, the V gene TRBV20-1, with TRBD1 matching over 7 bases. CDR1 and CDR2 (germline): DFQATT, SNEGSKA (reference sequence). The CDR3 loop spans 13 amino acids. V gave up 6 bases and J gave up 10 bases; unmatched junction bases: 9. Here the CDR3 reads CSARDSTRSPLHF. The CDR3 nucleotides read TGCAGTGCCCGGGACAGCACAAGATCACCCCTCCACTTT.

Comments on this clonotype: A much larger clone sits a single nucleotide away, making a read error possible. The V and J genes are TRBV6-6 and TRBJ1-2; no firm D call. V lost 5 bases, J lost 7 bases, and 11 bases lay in between. Germline lookup yields CDR1 MNHNY and CDR2 SVGAGI (reference sequence). CDR3 length equals 12 residues. CDR3 sequence (DNA): TGTGCCAGCAGTCTGAAGGAGGGTGGCTACACCTTC. Amino acid sequence: CASSLKEGGYTF.

Comments on this clonotype: The junction differs from germline at one of its ends, possibly a read error. The genes are TRBV4-2 and TRBJ2-7; unclear D gene. The J call may not be correct, given that the DNA end is closer to TRBJ2-5. The CDR3 loop spans 16 amino acids. Looked up from germline, CDR1 is LGHNA and CDR2 is YNFKEQ. The CDR3 nucleotides read TGTGCCAGCAGCCCATCTGTCGGGTCTAGTCAAGGGACCCAGTACTTC. Protein sequence: CASSPSVGSSQGTQYF.